This T cell receptor (beta chain) was recovered during a study of blood T cell repertoires in COVID-19 (dated by TCRdb to 2020 to 2022). Concerning the study at large: Collaborator samples came from the United States, Italy and Spain and covered acute and convalescent phases of COVID-19. Deeply sampled blood TCRbeta repertoires from subjects exposed to, actively infected with, or recovered from COVID-19 were included in the dataset. Where available, HLA class I and class II types were taken from metadata supplied by the sample provider and were not determined by assay-based typing. The repertoires were released in a freely available public database meant as a resource for research on the immune response to SARS-CoV-2. The sample metadata nearly always contained a de-identified subject ID, COVID-19 status, age in years and sex. Samples came from the ongoing ImmuneRACE study (first 160 participants) plus 1,254 subjects from 6 global collaborators. The material from the prospective study consisted of cDNA or gDNA derived from T cells, B-cell-depleted T cells, or PBMCs.

The CDR3 holds 14 amino acids from the cysteine to the phenylalanine. Just the 42-base CDR3 DNA is kept, in frame starting at base 1. V is pruned by 0 bases and J by 8 bases, leaving 4 bases of the junction without a gene match. From the germline V gene, CDR1 is LGHNA and CDR2 is YSLEER. This clone was observed once. The antigen it recognizes is unknown. Base qualities were left out, and no much larger clone turns up one base away. Results the study describes overall, beyond this receptor: The quantity of clinical and demographic metadata differed by source and by participant and was supplied without curation.

Enrolling through a virtual design, the prospective study's participants ranged in age from roughly 18 to 95 years and lived across some 22 United States geographic areas. In the prospective study, cohorts were assigned on the basis of participant-reported clinical history obtained from a screening survey and a study questionnaire. Mobile phlebotomists in the prospective study collected whole blood, serum and a nasopharyngeal or oropharyngeal swab from every participant. Prospective study participants could optionally give additional blood draws and questionnaires over an approximately two-month period. Blood samples from the prospective study were shipped frozen or at room temperature prior to DNA extraction. TCRbeta CDR3 regions were amplified from genomic DNA using the immunoSEQ Assay, a bias-controlled multiplex PCR. In the paper's pipeline: The number of nucleated cells in each sample was estimated from the amplification of reference gene primers within the assay. Sequence reads were collapsed and filtered to measure the absolute abundance of every unique TCRbeta CDR3 rearrangement. For each sample, productive Simpson clonality was calculated as the square root of Simpson's diversity index over productive rearrangements. TCRdb holds this immuneACCESS table with in-frame rearrangements only. Some clones are missing; in checked studies, unresolved V genes explain under half, and the rest has no known cause. The V and J calls and clone size come from that table; D and trimming were worked out from the DNA. This sample lists 200,000 to 300,000 clones; roughly 88% were detected once. Around 2.5% of the sample goes to the ten largest clones.

This TCR derives from a woman aged 40 to 49 with acute COVID-19. What was sequenced was PBMCs or T cells enriched from blood (not recorded which). Recombination joined TRBV4-3 with TRBJ2-1; 7 central bases correspond to TRBD2. The CDR3 protein sequence reads: CASSQDTGRDEQFF. The sequenced DNA: TGCGCCAGCAGCCAAGATACGGGGAGGGATGAGCAGTTCTTC.